The rows below give T cell receptor beta chains drawn from one sample of a study of PD-1 blockade in classical Hodgkin lymphoma. Sequenced by immunoSEQ multiplex PCR; TCRdb stores in-frame clones only, minus some. The table includes more than 45,000 clones, approximately 89% detected once. Sequencing used peripheral blood mononuclear cells (PBMCs), obtained before the second cycle of nivolumab. All receptors derive from a human donor with classical Hodgkin lymphoma. Each CDR3 is given with its conserved first and last residue. The order of the fields is V gene, D gene, clone size, J gene, CDR3 protein, CDR3 DNA. The D gene is left open where the match is weak. Clone size appears in some rows only: once, few, many, or a class for an expanded clone.

TRBV4-2,.,.,TRBJ2-3,CASSQAGEPTDTQYF,TGTGCCAGCAGCCAAGCGGGAGAACCCACAGATACGCAGTATTTT
TRBV5-4,TRBD1,.,TRBJ1-3,CASSPEQGAPGNTIYF,TGTGCCAGCAGCCCCGAACAGGGGGCGCCTGGAAACACCATATATTTT
TRBV27,TRBD1,.,TRBJ2-5,CASRELGQGRETQYF,TGTGCCAGCAGGGAGCTAGGACAGGGGAGGGAGACCCAGTACTTC
TRBV2,.,.,TRBJ1-4,CASSPPPTHF,TGTGCCAGCAGCCCCCCACCCACCCACTTT
TRBV9,TRBD2,.,TRBJ2-1,CASSGTSGAGNEQFF,TGTGCCAGCAGCGGAACTAGCGGGGCGGGAAATGAGCAGTTCTTC
TRBV29-1,TRBD1,.,TRBJ2-5,CSVGGGQGSQETQYF,TGCAGCGTTGGGGGGGGACAGGGTTCGCAAGAGACCCAGTACTTC
TRBV11-3,.,.,TRBJ1-1,CASSLGGEAFF,TGTGCCAGCAGCTTAGGGGGTGAAGCTTTCTTT
TRBV2,TRBD2,.,TRBJ2-3,CASRPGLALETQYF,TGTGCCAGCAGGCCGGGACTAGCGTTGGAAACGCAGTATTTT
TRBV5-6,TRBD2,.,TRBJ2-1,CASSLRLAGGRDEQFF,TGTGCCAGCAGCCTACGACTAGCGGGAGGGAGGGATGAGCAGTTCTTC
TRBV7-3,.,.,TRBJ2-3,CASSQGGPDTQYF,TGTGCCAGCAGCCAGGGAGGTCCAGATACGCAGTATTTT
TRBV6-5,.,.,TRBJ1-2,CASSYGTAAWGYTF,TGTGCCAGCAGTTATGGGACGGCGGCCTGGGGCTACACCTTC
TRBV19,.,.,TRBJ1-4,CASGVQGGEKLFF,TGTGCCAGTGGGGTACAGGGTGGTGAAAAACTGTTTTTT
TRBV7-9,TRBD2,.,TRBJ2-3,CASSSGLAGDGDTQYF,TGTGCCAGCAGCTCAGGACTAGCGGGGGATGGAGATACGCAGTATTTT
TRBV5-4,.,.,TRBJ2-2,CASSFNHGELFF,TGTGCCAGCAGCTTCAATCACGGGGAGCTGTTTTTT
TRBV18,.,.,TRBJ1-6,CASSTAAGLTDSPLHF,TGTGCCAGCTCAACCGCGGCCGGACTTACGGATTCACCCCTCCACTTT
TRBV9,TRBD1,.,TRBJ2-5,CASSGGQGLGQETQYF,TGTGCCAGCAGCGGTGGACAGGGTTTGGGCCAAGAGACCCAGTACTTC
TRBV7-8,TRBD1,.,TRBJ2-7,CASSFIVRDRSSYEQYF,TGTGCCAGCAGCTTTATAGTGAGGGACAGGAGCTCCTACGAGCAGTACTTC
TRBV2,.,.,TRBJ1-4,CASRPNLNNEKLFF,TGTGCCAGCAGACCGAACCTAAATAATGAAAAACTGTTTTTT
TRBV18,.,.,TRBJ1-1,CASSPPSGGEAFF,TGTGCCAGCTCACCACCCTCCGGAGGCGAAGCTTTCTTT
TRBV7-8,.,.,TRBJ2-5,CASSLARGPRADTVPQETQYF,TGTGCCAGCAGCTTAGCGAGGGGTCCCAGGGCTGATACCGTCCCCCAAGAGACCCAGTACTTC
TRBV7-8,.,once,TRBJ2-5,CASSLAQGWETQYF,TGTGCCAGCAGCTTAGCGCAGGGGTGGGAGACCCAGTACTTC
TRBV11-1,.,.,TRBJ2-5,CASSLRDGQETQYF,TGTGCCAGCAGCCTCCGGGACGGCCAAGAGACCCAGTACTTC
TRBV12-5,.,.,TRBJ2-3,CASEGQGTSDTQYF,TGTGCTAGTGAAGGGCAGGGGACCTCAGATACGCAGTATTTT
TRBV27,TRBD1,.,TRBJ2-5,CASSLYFGQVGEQETQYF,TGTGCCAGCAGTTTATACTTTGGACAGGTTGGGGAGCAAGAGACCCAGTACTTC
TRBV25-1,TRBD2,.,TRBJ2-1,CASSESIAGGVNEQFF,TGTGCCAGCAGTGAATCCATCGCGGGAGGGGTCAATGAGCAGTTCTTC
TRBV6-1,.,.,TRBJ2-7,CASSGGGATYEQYF,TGTGCCAGCAGCGGAGGAGGGGCTACCTACGAGCAGTACTTC
TRBV9,.,.,TRBJ2-1,CASSSQGGYNEQFF,TGTGCCAGCAGCAGTCAAGGGGGCTACAATGAGCAGTTCTTC
TRBV7-9,TRBD2,.,TRBJ2-1,CASSLQGLAYYNEQLF,TGTGCCAGCAGCTTACAGGGACTAGCTTATTACAATGAGCAGCTCTTC